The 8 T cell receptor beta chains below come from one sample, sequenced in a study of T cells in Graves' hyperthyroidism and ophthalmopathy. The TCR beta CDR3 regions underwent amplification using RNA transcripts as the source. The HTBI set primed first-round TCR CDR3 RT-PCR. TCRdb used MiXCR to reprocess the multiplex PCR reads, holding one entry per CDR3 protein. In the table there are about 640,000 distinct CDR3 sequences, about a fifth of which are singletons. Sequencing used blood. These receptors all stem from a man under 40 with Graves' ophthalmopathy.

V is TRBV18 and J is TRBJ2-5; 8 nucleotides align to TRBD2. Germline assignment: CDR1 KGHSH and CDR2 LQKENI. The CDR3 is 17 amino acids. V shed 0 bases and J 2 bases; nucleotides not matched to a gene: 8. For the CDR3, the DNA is TGTGCCAGCTCACCACCCCTAGCGGGCGAACTTCAAGAGACCCAGTACTTC. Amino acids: CASSPPLAGELQETQYF.

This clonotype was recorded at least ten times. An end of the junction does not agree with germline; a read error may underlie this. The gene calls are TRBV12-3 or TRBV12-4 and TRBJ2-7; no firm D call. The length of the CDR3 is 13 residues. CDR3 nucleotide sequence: TGTGCCAGCAGTTCCCAGACCGCCTACGGGCAGTACTTC. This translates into CASSSQTAYGQYF.

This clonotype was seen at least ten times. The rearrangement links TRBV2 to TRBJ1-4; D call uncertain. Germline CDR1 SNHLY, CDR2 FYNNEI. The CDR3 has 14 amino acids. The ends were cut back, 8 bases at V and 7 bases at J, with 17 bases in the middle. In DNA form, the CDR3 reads TGTGCCAGCGCCCCGGAGGCAGTGATTGAAAAACTGTTTTTT. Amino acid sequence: CASAPEAVIEKLFF.

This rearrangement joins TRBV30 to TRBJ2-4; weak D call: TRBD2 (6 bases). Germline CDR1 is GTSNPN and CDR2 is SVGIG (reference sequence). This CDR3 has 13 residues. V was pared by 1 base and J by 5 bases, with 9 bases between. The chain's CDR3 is CAWSAGLENIQYF. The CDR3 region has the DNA TGTGCCTGGAGTGCGGGACTGGAAAACATTCAGTACTTC. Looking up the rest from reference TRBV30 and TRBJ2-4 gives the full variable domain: SQTIHQWPATLVQPVGSPLSLECTVEGTSNPNLYWYRQAAGRGLQLLFYSVGIGQISSEVPQNLSASRPQDRQFILSSKKLLLSDSGFYLCAWSAGLENIQYFGAGTRLSVL.

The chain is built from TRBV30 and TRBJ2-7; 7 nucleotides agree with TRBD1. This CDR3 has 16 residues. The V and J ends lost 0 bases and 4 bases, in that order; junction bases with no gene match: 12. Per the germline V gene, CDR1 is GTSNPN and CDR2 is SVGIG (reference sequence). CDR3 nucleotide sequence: TGTGCCTGGAGTGTACGGGCTACAGGGGAAGTTTACGAGCAGTACTTC. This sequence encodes CAWSVRATGEVYEQYF.

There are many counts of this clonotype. CDR3 in amino acids: CASSSTGTGGWETQYF. In DNA form, the CDR3 reads TGTGCCAGCAGCTCCACCGGGACAGGGGGTTGGGAGACCCAGTACTTC. The chain employs TRBV7-9 and TRBJ2-5; 11 bases match TRBD1. This CDR3 spans 16 amino acids. The J segment lost 5 bases and the V segment lost 4 bases, leaving 9 bases of the junction unmatched. CDR1 is SEHNR and CDR2 is FQNEAQ in the germline V gene (reference sequence).

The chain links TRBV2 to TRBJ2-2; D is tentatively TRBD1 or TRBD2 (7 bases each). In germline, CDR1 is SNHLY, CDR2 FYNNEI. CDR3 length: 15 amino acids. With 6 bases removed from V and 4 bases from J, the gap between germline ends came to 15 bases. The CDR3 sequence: CASRTGRGGTGELFF. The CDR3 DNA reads TGTGCCAGCAGGACAGGGAGGGGAGGCACCGGGGAGCTGTTTTTT.

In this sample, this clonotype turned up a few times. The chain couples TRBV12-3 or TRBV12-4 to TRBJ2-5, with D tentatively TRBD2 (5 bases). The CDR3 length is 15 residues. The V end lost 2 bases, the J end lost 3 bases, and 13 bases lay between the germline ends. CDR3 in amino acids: CASSLWTEGEETQYF. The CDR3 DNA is TGTGCCAGCAGTTTATGGACTGAGGGAGAAGAGACCCAGTACTTC.